The rows below give T cell receptor beta chains drawn from one sample of a study of T cell responses to AZD1222 COVID-19 vaccine. Method: immunoSEQ multiplex PCR; TCRdb's copy keeps in-frame clones and lacks some. The sample consists of fewer than 85,000 clones, 88% of them appearing once. Sequenced material: peripheral blood, taken 28 days after the second dose of the MenACWY control vaccine. Receptors were obtained from an adult who received the MenACWY meningococcal vaccine as a control. Both conserved end residues are part of each CDR3. D genes are given only for firm matches. Clone size is given for some rows only: seen once, a few or many times, or a class if the clone is expanded.

abundance	d_gene	j_gene	v_gene	CDR3aa	CDR3nt
-	TRBD1	TRBJ1-4	TRBV7-9	CASSPWDRVNEKLFF	TGTGCCAGCAGCCCCTGGGACAGGGTTAATGAAAAACTGTTTTTT
-	-	TRBJ1-6	TRBV5-1	CASSLEGSGSPLHF	TGCGCCAGCAGCTTGGAAGGGTCTGGGTCACCCCTCCACTTT
-	-	TRBJ1-4	TRBV7-2	CASSPSGTPNEKLFF	TGTGCCAGCAGCCCCTCCGGGACCCCGAATGAAAAACTGTTTTTT
once	-	TRBJ2-7	TRBV4-1	CASSQEGGRYEQYF	TGCGCCAGCAGCCAAGAAGGGGGGAGATACGAGCAGTACTTC
-	-	TRBJ2-1	TRBV11-1	CASSFAGNEQFF	TGTGCCAGCAGCTTCGCGGGCAATGAGCAGTTCTTC
-	-	TRBJ1-3	TRBV9	CASSAGSGNTIYF	TGTGCCAGCAGCGCGGGTTCTGGAAACACCATATATTTT
once	-	TRBJ1-1	TRBV7-2	CASSLGARTNTEAFF	TGTGCCAGCAGCTTAGGGGCACGTACGAACACTGAAGCTTTCTTT
once	TRBD1	TRBJ1-6	TRBV19	CASSLQGGSYNSPLHF	TGTGCCAGTAGTCTACAGGGGGGCTCCTATAATTCACCCCTCCACTTT
-	-	TRBJ2-1	TRBV24-1	CATSERWKASYNEQFF	TGTGCCACCAGTGAAAGGTGGAAAGCCTCCTACAATGAGCAGTTCTTC
once	TRBD1	TRBJ2-7	TRBV28	CASRPGTGDFYEQYF	TGTGCCAGCAGGCCCGGGACAGGGGACTTCTACGAGCAGTACTTC
-	-	TRBJ1-2	TRBV27	CASSLTSNYGYTF	TGTGCCAGCAGCCTGACATCGAACTATGGCTACACCTTC
few	-	TRBJ2-2	TRBV4-3	CASSQGRTGELFF	TGCGCCAGCAGCCAGGGACGGACCGGGGAGCTGTTTTTT
-	TRBD2	TRBJ2-3	TRBV9	CASTRGGKDTQYF	TGTGCCAGCACCCGGGGGGGAAAAGATACGCAGTATTTT
few	TRBD2	TRBJ2-7	TRBV27	CASSWTGRVVGTSGRTPLYEQYF	TGTGCCAGCAGTTGGACAGGGAGGGTTGTTGGGACTAGCGGGAGGACCCCCCTCTACGAGCAGTACTTC
-	-	TRBJ2-1	TRBV18	CASSPPDNEQFF	TGTGCCAGCTCACCACCTGACAATGAGCAGTTCTTC
many	-	TRBJ2-7	TRBV14	CASSRAPYEQYF	TGTGCCAGCAGCCGGGCTCCCTACGAGCAGTACTTC
few	-	TRBJ2-2	TRBV28	CASSPRIAANLGLFF	TGTGCCAGCAGTCCCAGAATTGCCGCGAACCTGGGGCTGTTTTTT
-	-	TRBJ2-7	TRBV19	CASSIAPGEYEQYF	TGTGCCAGTAGTATAGCCCCAGGGGAGTACGAGCAGTACTTC
-	TRBD1	TRBJ1-5	TRBV30	CAWSTGGSQPQHF	TGTGCCTGGTCGACAGGGGGCTCTCAGCCCCAGCATTTT
-	TRBD1	TRBJ2-5	TRBV7-8	CASSLWGDRGRETQYF	TGTGCCAGCAGCTTATGGGGGGACAGGGGGCGAGAGACCCAGTACTTC
-	-	TRBJ1-1	TRBV2	CASSDPDNTEAFF	TGTGCCAGCAGTGACCCCGATAACACTGAAGCTTTCTTT
-	-	TRBJ2-7	TRBV18	CASSPEGYEQYF	TGTGCCAGCTCACCGGAGGGTTACGAGCAGTACTTC
-	-	TRBJ1-1	TRBV11-2	CASRSGRGMNTEAFF	TGTGCCAGCAGGTCCGGGCGGGGGATGAACACTGAAGCTTTCTTT
-	TRBD2	TRBJ2-7	TRBV6-6	CASSPPWGGRGDEQYF	TGTGCCAGCAGTCCCCCGTGGGGCGGGAGGGGTGACGAGCAGTACTTC